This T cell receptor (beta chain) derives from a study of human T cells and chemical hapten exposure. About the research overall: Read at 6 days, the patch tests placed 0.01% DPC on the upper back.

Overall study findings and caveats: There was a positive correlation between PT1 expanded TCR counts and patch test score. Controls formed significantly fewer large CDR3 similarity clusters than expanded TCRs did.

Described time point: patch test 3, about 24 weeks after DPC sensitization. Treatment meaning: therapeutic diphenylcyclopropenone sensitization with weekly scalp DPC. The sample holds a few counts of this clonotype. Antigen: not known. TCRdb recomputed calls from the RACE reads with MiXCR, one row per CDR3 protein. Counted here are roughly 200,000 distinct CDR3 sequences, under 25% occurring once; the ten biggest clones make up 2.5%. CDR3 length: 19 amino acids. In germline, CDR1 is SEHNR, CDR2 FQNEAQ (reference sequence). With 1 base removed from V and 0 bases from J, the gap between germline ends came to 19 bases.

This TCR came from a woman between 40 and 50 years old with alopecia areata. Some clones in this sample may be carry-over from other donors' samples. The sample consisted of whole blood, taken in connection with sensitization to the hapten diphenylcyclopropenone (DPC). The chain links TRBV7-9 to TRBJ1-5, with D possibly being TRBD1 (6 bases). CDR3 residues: CASSLDLGQTFDSNQPQHF. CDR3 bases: TGTGCCAGCAGCTTAGACCTCGGACAGACCTTCGATAGCAATCAGCCCCAGCATTTT.